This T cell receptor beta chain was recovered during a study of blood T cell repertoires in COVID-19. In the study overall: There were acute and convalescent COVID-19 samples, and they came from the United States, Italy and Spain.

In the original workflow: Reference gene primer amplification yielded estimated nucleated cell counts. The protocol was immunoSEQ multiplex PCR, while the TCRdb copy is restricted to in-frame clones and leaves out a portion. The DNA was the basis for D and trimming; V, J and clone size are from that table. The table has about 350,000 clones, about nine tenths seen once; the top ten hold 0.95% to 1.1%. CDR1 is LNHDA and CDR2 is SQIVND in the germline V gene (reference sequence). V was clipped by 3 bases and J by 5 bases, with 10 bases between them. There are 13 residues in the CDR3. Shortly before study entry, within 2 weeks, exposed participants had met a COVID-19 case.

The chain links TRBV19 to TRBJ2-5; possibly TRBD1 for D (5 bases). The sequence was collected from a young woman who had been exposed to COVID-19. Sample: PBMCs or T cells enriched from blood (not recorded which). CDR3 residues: CASSIRYRETQYF. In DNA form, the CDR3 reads TGTGCCAGTAGTATTCGGTACAGGGAGACCCAGTACTTC.